These T cell receptor beta chains were read from a single sample in a study of blood T cell repertoires in COVID-19. Profiled with immunoSEQ multiplex PCR; TCRdb holds only in-frame clones, not every one. Of about 250,000 clones listed, around 88% were seen once; the top ten hold around 6.5%. The sequencing sample was made of peripheral blood. These receptors originate from a woman aged 30 to 39 with COVID-19, enrolled during active disease. The CDR3 runs from the conserved cysteine through the conserved F or W. The order of the fields is CDR3 DNA, CDR3 protein, clone size, D gene, V gene, J gene. The D gene is left open where the match is weak. The size entry is marked missing in some rows and otherwise reads once, few, many or a size class.

CDR3 DNA: TGTGCCAGTAGTTATCCCTCCGGGACAGGGGCAGACGGGGAGCTGTTTTTT; CDR3 protein: CASSYPSGTGADGELFF; clone size: .; D gene: TRBD1; V gene: TRBV19; J gene: TRBJ2-2
CDR3 DNA: TGTGCCACCAGTGATCCCCCGGGGAGGTGGGCTCAAGAGACCCAGTACTTC; CDR3 protein: CATSDPPGRWAQETQYF; clone size: .; D gene: .; V gene: TRBV24-1; J gene: TRBJ2-5
CDR3 DNA: TGTGCCAGCAGCTTAGAGGCAGGGCCTTACACTGAAGCTTTCTTT; CDR3 protein: CASSLEAGPYTEAFF; clone size: few; D gene: .; V gene: TRBV7-2; J gene: TRBJ1-1
CDR3 DNA: TGTGCCAGCAGCCACTATAGGCTGAACACTGAAGCTTTCTTT; CDR3 protein: CASSHYRLNTEAFF; clone size: .; D gene: .; V gene: TRBV6-5; J gene: TRBJ1-1
CDR3 DNA: TGTGCCAGCAGCTTTGCCGGGGGTGGGAGCAATCAGCCCCAGCATTTT; CDR3 protein: CASSFAGGGSNQPQHF; clone size: .; D gene: .; V gene: TRBV7-2; J gene: TRBJ1-5
CDR3 DNA: TGTGCCAGCAGGGCCGGGACAGGAGGTAATGAAAAACTGTTTTTT; CDR3 protein: CASRAGTGGNEKLFF; clone size: .; D gene: TRBD1; V gene: TRBV6-1; J gene: TRBJ1-4
CDR3 DNA: TGTGCCAGCAAGGGTGGGGGGGAGACCCAGTACTTC; CDR3 protein: CASKGGGETQYF; clone size: .; D gene: .; V gene: TRBV11-3; J gene: TRBJ2-5
CDR3 DNA: TGTGCCAGCAGCGAGGGACTAGCGGGCCTCCCGTACAATGAGCAGTTCTTC; CDR3 protein: CASSEGLAGLPYNEQFF; clone size: .; D gene: TRBD2; V gene: TRBV5-6; J gene: TRBJ2-1
CDR3 DNA: TGTGCCACCAGTACTACAAGACTAGCGGGATTCTACAATGAGCAGTTCTTC; CDR3 protein: CATSTTRLAGFYNEQFF; clone size: .; D gene: TRBD2; V gene: TRBV24-1; J gene: TRBJ2-1
CDR3 DNA: TGCGCCAGCAGCACGAGCAGGGGGGCCCGCTCCTACGAGCAGTACTTC; CDR3 protein: CASSTSRGARSYEQYF; clone size: .; D gene: .; V gene: TRBV5-1; J gene: TRBJ2-7
CDR3 DNA: TGTGCCAGCAGCGAAGGGACTAGCGGGAGGACTTGGGCCGGGGAGCTGTTTTTT; CDR3 protein: CASSEGTSGRTWAGELFF; clone size: once; D gene: TRBD2; V gene: TRBV5-6; J gene: TRBJ2-2
CDR3 DNA: TGTGCCAGTAGTATGGCTAGCCGACCGTACACCGGGGAGCTGTTTTTT; CDR3 protein: CASSMASRPYTGELFF; clone size: .; D gene: .; V gene: TRBV19; J gene: TRBJ2-2
CDR3 DNA: TGTGCCAGCAGTAGCTACAGGGACCAGGCAGAGACCCAGTACTTC; CDR3 protein: CASSSYRDQAETQYF; clone size: .; D gene: .; V gene: TRBV7-6; J gene: TRBJ2-5
CDR3 DNA: TGTGCCAGCAGTTTCGGGGGGGCGGGCTACACCTTC; CDR3 protein: CASSFGGAGYTF; clone size: .; D gene: .; V gene: TRBV12-3/TRBV12-4; J gene: TRBJ1-2
CDR3 DNA: TGTGCCAGCAGCCAAGAATCTAGCGGGGGGCCGAATACGCAGTATTTT; CDR3 protein: CASSQESSGGPNTQYF; clone size: .; D gene: TRBD2; V gene: TRBV4-2; J gene: TRBJ2-3
CDR3 DNA: TGTGCCAGCAGTTTTGTCGGTCACCGGGATTCACCCCTCCACTTT; CDR3 protein: CASSFVGHRDSPLHF; clone size: few; D gene: .; V gene: TRBV27; J gene: TRBJ1-6